These 23 T cell receptor beta chains originate from one sample sequenced in a study of spatial heterogeneity in lung cancer. Whole-study findings and limits: One measure, the expanded intratumoral alpha and beta TCR count, tracked tumor mutation counts.

A single record per CDR3 protein comes from TCRdb applying MiXCR to the 5' RACE reads. The sample consists of fewer than 15,000 distinct CDR3 sequences, around 6.3% of them appearing once. These receptors are not linked to any known antigen. Time point: sample taken at primary tumor resection. The sequencing used lung tumor tissue, collected at surgery. These receptors were obtained from a female donor with early-stage non-small cell lung cancer.

This chain connects TRBV20-1 to TRBJ2-3; no reliable D call. The V end was cut by 1 base, the J end by 1 base, with 3 bases between. The germline V gene has CDR1 DFQATT and CDR2 SNEGSKA (reference sequence). The CDR3 has 12 amino acids. CDR3 coding DNA: TGCAGTGCTAGAGTCCGCACAGATACGCAGTATTTT. It codes for CSARVRTDTQYF.

This clonotype was counted many times. The J gene is TRBJ1-5, the V gene TRBV19; 10 bases agree with TRBD1. Germline values: CDR1 LNHDA, CDR2 SQIVND (reference sequence). The CDR3 length is 16 residues. V was clipped by 6 bases and J by 1 base; unmatched bases: 6. The CDR3 DNA reads as TGTGCCAGTAGCCCCGAGGACAGGGGGAGCAATCAGCCCCAGCATTTT. Its protein product is CASSPEDRGSNQPQHF.

In this sample, this clonotype turned up a few times. The genes are TRBV18 and TRBJ2-7; 8 nucleotides match TRBD1. Trimming at V came to 6 bases and at J to 6 bases, leaving 4 bases not matched to a gene. CDR1 is KGHSH and CDR2 is LQKENI in the germline V gene. The CDR3 consists of 12 residues. CDR3 nucleotide sequence: TGTGCCAGCTCCCTTGGACAGGGCGAGCAGTACTTC. Residues: CASSLGQGEQYF.

At least ten counts were recorded for this clonotype. This chain joins TRBV28 and TRBJ1-4, with a tentative D call TRBD1 (5 bases). Trimming left V 3 bases short and J 9 bases short, with 14 bases between. CDR1 and CDR2 (germline): MDHEN, SYDVKM. The CDR3 contains 14 residues. The CDR3 sequence is CASSFDRGQQKLFF. The DNA of the CDR3 is TGTGCCAGCAGTTTCGATAGGGGCCAGCAAAAACTGTTTTTT.

This clonotype was found many times. The V call is TRBV12-3 or TRBV12-4, the J call TRBJ2-1, with D hard to call. With 5 bases removed from V and 0 bases from J, the gap between germline ends came to 17 bases. The CDR3 covers 17 residues. This chain's CDR3 is CASSPGSMASSYNEQFF. The CDR3 DNA reads as TGTGCCAGCAGTCCCGGGTCGATGGCGAGCTCCTACAATGAGCAGTTCTTC.

This clonotype was counted ten times or more. V and J are TRBV7-2 and TRBJ1-3; the D is unclear. The V end lost 10 bases, the J end lost 2 bases, and 15 bases lay between the germline ends. The germline V gene encodes CDR1 SGHTA and CDR2 FQGNSA. CDR3 length: 14 residues. CDR3: CATAAGSAGNTIYF. CDR3 DNA sequence: TGTGCCACCGCGGCGGGGTCCGCTGGAAACACCATATATTTT.

This clonotype appeared many times. The chain couples TRBV20-1 to TRBJ2-3, with D maybe TRBD2 (6 bases). Germline CDR1 is DFQATT and CDR2 is SNEGSKA (reference sequence). This CDR3 region has 15 residues. V gave up 2 bases and J gave up 8 bases, with 20 bases separating them. CDR3 region: CSARLARMAPGTQYF. CDR3 in DNA: TGCAGTGCTAGACTAGCGCGAATGGCCCCCGGTACGCAGTATTTT.

This clonotype has at least ten counts. The chain is built from TRBV12-3 or TRBV12-4 and TRBJ1-6; D is possibly TRBD1 (6 bases). V was shortened by 6 bases and J by 0 bases, with 15 bases between the two germline ends. The CDR3 consists of 17 residues. The CDR3 nucleotides read TGTGCCAGCAGACCCACAGGGACAAGCTCCTATAATTCACCCCTCCACTTT. It is translated as CASRPTGTSSYNSPLHF.

This clonotype was picked up many times. V and J are TRBV6-6 and TRBJ2-7, with no clear D. Trimming removed 5 bases from V and 12 bases from J, with 20 bases in between. Germline lookup yields CDR1 MNHNY and CDR2 SVGAGI (reference sequence). The CDR3 is 13 amino acids. The CDR3 DNA is TGTGCCAGCAGTCACACGGACCGTACCTTGATGTACTTC. The encoded protein is CASSHTDRTLMYF.

This clonotype is medium-sized (0.01 to 0.1%) within its sample. This sequence joins TRBV7-9 and TRBJ1-2; the match to TRBD1 covers 7 bases. The CDR3 loop spans 14 amino acids. V gave up 5 bases and J gave up 6 bases; unmatched junction bases: 9. Germline V gene sequence: CDR1 SEHNR, CDR2 FQNEAQ (reference sequence). CDR3 coding DNA: TGTGCCAGCAGCCCGACAGGGAAGCTCGATGGCTACACCTTC. This codes for CASSPTGKLDGYTF.

This clonotype was picked up many times. The chain carries TRBV28 and TRBJ1-2, with TRBD1 identical over 9 bases. The CDR3 extends over 15 amino acids. Unmatched junction bases numbered 8, after V lost 6 bases and J lost 3 bases. Per the germline V gene, CDR1 is MDHEN and CDR2 is SYDVKM. Here the CDR3 reads CASRLQGARDYGYTF. Here the CDR3 DNA reads TGTGCCAGCAGATTACAGGGGGCGCGGGACTATGGCTACACCTTC.

This clonotype showed up many times. The rearrangement uses TRBV7-2 and TRBJ2-3; D might be TRBD1 or TRBD2, each matching 5 bases. The CDR3 is 14 residues long. V dropped 2 bases and J dropped 5 bases, with 11 bases sitting between them. Per the germline V gene, CDR1 is SGHTA and CDR2 is FQGNSA. The CDR3 is CASSLRDLLDTQYF. The CDR3 DNA reads TGTGCCAGCAGCTTAAGGGACCTTCTAGATACGCAGTATTTT.

This clonotype was recorded at least ten times. The chain recombines TRBV2 with TRBJ1-4; D possibly corresponds to TRBD1 (5 bases). The germline V gene has CDR1 SNHLY and CDR2 FYNNEI. V was trimmed by 4 bases and J by 4 bases, leaving 16 bases between them. There are 16 residues in the CDR3. CDR3 amino acids: CASSGRGRIGNEKLFF. CDR3 sequence (DNA): TGTGCCAGCAGTGGTCGGGGCAGGATCGGTAATGAAAAACTGTTTTTT.

Within the sample, this clonotype is medium-sized. The rearrangement joins TRBV29-1 to TRBJ1-1, with D possibly being TRBD1 (6 bases). The CDR3 contains 12 residues. In germline, CDR1 is SQVTM, CDR2 ANQGSEA. V was clipped by 7 bases and J by 2 bases, with 11 bases between them. CDR3 amino acids: CSARTANTEAFF. CDR3 bases: TGCAGCGCGCGGACAGCTAACACTGAAGCTTTCTTT.

The chain recombines TRBV9 with TRBJ2-7, with D possibly matching TRBD2 (5 bases). V was pared by 3 bases and J by 0 bases, with 10 bases between. This CDR3 comprises 14 residues. Germline CDR1 is SGDLS and CDR2 is YYNGEE. CDR3 nucleotides: TGTGCCAGCAGCGGGAGGACGGACTCCTACGAGCAGTACTTC. This gives the protein CASSGRTDSYEQYF.

This clonotype was detected many times. The chain uses TRBV29-1 and TRBJ2-3, with D tentatively TRBD2 (5 bases). Germline CDR1 and CDR2: SQVTM and ANQGSEA. CDR3 length: 13 residues. Between the trimmed V and J ends, which lost 1 base and 5 bases, there was a span of 10 bases. CDR3 residues: CSVEVREGDTQYF. The CDR3 DNA follows: TGCAGCGTTGAAGTTCGAGAGGGAGATACGCAGTATTTT.

This clonotype was counted at least ten times. The gene calls are TRBV6-5 and TRBJ1-1; D remains unclear. V gave up 0 bases and J gave up 6 bases, with 11 bases separating them. The germline CDR1 and CDR2 sequences are MNHEY and SVGAGI. The CDR3 length is 14 residues. As DNA, the CDR3 is TGTGCCAGCAGTTACTCGTCCTGGGGTGCTGAAGCTTTCTTT. It encodes CASSYSSWGAEAFF.

By sample fraction, this clonotype is medium-sized. The rearrangement joins TRBV12-2 to TRBJ2-1; the table's D gene call, TRBD2, was not cross checked with the DNA. TRBV12-2 is a listed pseudogene. The CDR3 length is 17 residues. CDR3 nucleotide sequence: TGTGCAAGTCGCTTAGCGCCGGGACTAGACCTGTTGTATGAGCAGTTCTTC. Translation gives CASRLAPGLDLLYEQFF.

This clonotype was observed at least ten times. The V call is TRBV20-1, the J call TRBJ2-7; 11 bases map to TRBD2. The CDR3 spans 15 residues. V was clipped by 2 bases and J by 4 bases; unmatched bases: 7. CDR1 DFQATT and CDR2 SNEGSKA come from the germline V gene (reference sequence). The CDR3 is CSARFGTSGQYEQYF. CDR3 sequence (DNA): TGCAGTGCTAGATTCGGGACTAGCGGACAATACGAGCAGTACTTC.

This clonotype rates as medium-sized (0.01 to 0.1%). The rearrangement joins TRBV29-1 to TRBJ1-1, with TRBD1 matching 8 bases. The CDR3 runs 14 residues. Germline CDR1 SQVTM, CDR2 ANQGSEA. J was trimmed by 6 bases and V by 0 bases; bases with no gene match: 6. The CDR3 is CSVEDQDRASEAFF. In DNA, the CDR3 is TGCAGCGTTGAAGATCAGGACAGGGCTTCTGAAGCTTTCTTT.

The genes are TRBV7-2 and TRBJ2-7, with a possible D match to TRBD2 (5 bases). Germline CDR1 is SGHTA and CDR2 is FQGNSA. CDR3 length equals 16 residues. V was shortened by 1 base and J by 7 bases, with 20 bases between the two germline ends. This CDR3 reads CASSLGRGLLLGEQYF. The CDR3 bases are TGTGCCAGCAGCTTAGGCCGAGGACTCCTATTAGGGGAGCAGTACTTC. Together with reference TRBV7-2 and TRBJ2-7, the CDR3 gives the full variable domain: GAGVSQSPSNKVTEKGKDVELRCDPISGHTALYWYRQSLGQGLEFLIYFQGNSAPDKSGLPSDRFSAERTGGSVSTLTIQRTQQEDSAVYLCASSLGRGLLLGEQYFGPGTRLTVT.

The chain has TRBV3-1 and TRBJ1-4; 7 bases agree with TRBD1. The CDR3 spans 15 residues. Germline loops: CDR1 LGHDT, CDR2 YNNKEL (reference sequence). Unmatched junction bases numbered 10, after V lost 4 bases and J lost 8 bases. CDR3 region: CASSPHSGGEEKLFF. As DNA, the CDR3 is TGTGCCAGCAGCCCCCATTCAGGGGGGGAAGAAAAACTGTTTTTT.

There are many counts of this clonotype. This sequence joins TRBV6-5 and TRBJ2-7; D may be TRBD1 or TRBD2 (5 bases each). The CDR3 covers 18 residues. V lost 6 bases and J 0 bases, leaving 24 bases between the germline ends. CDR1 and CDR2 (germline): MNHEY, SVGAGI. CDR3 sequence reads: CASSLGSSGTMSSYEQYF. For the CDR3, the DNA is TGTGCCAGCAGCCTGGGATCCTCCGGGACGATGAGCTCCTACGAGCAGTACTTC.